The 17 T cell receptor beta chains listed next were all sequenced from one sample in a study of blood T cell repertoires in COVID-19. Using immunoSEQ multiplex PCR, the repertoire was profiled, and TCRdb retains in-frame clones only, with some absent. The profile covers some 98,000 clones, with approximately 84% appearing a single time and more than 9% taken by the ten largest. Sequencing was done on a sample of peripheral blood. These receptors were collected from a man between 65 and 85 years old with acute or convalescent COVID-19.

This chain connects TRBV7-6 to TRBJ2-3; tentative D call: TRBD2 (7 bases). This CDR3 is 17 amino acids long. V was cut by 5 bases and J by 0 bases, with 18 bases left in between. The V gene's germline CDR1 is SGHVS and CDR2 FNYEAQ. The CDR3 DNA reads as TGTGCCAGCAGCCCCTGGGGGGGCGTCGCTAGCACAGATACGCAGTATTTT. It specifies CASSPWGGVASTDTQYF. The entire variable domain, with the rest obtained from reference TRBV7-6 and TRBJ2-3, is as follows: GAGVSQSPRYKVTKRGQDVALRCDPISGHVSLYWYRQALGQGPEFLTYFNYEAQQDKSGLPNDRFSAERPEGSISTLTIQRTEQRDSAMYRCASSPWGGVASTDTQYFGPGTRLTVL.

In this sample, this clone turned up once. The chain has TRBV30 and TRBJ1-6, with 7 bases that match TRBD1. The CDR3 is made up of 14 amino acids. The V and J ends lost 3 bases and 8 bases, in that order; junction bases with no gene match: 7. From germline, CDR1 is GTSNPN and CDR2 SVGIG (reference sequence). This chain's CDR3 is CAWRLQGTDSPLHF. The CDR3 nucleotides are TGTGCCTGGAGGTTACAGGGGACGGATTCACCCCTCCACTTT. Together with reference TRBV30 and TRBJ1-6, the CDR3 gives the full variable domain: SQTIHQWPATLVQPVGSPLSLECTVEGTSNPNLYWYRQAAGRGLQLLFYSVGIGQISSEVPQNLSASRPQDRQFILSSKKLLLSDSGFYLCAWRLQGTDSPLHFGNGTRLTVT.

This clone is a singleton in its sample. The rearrangement links TRBV23-1 to TRBJ1-2; D is possibly TRBD1 (5 bases). TRBV23-1 is reported as an ORF; its role is uncertain. The CDR3 is made up of 13 amino acids. Trimming stripped 2 bases from V and 6 bases from J, with 10 bases between. CDR3 sequence: CASSQRGKHGYTF. The CDR3 coding sequence is TGCGCCAGCAGTCAACGGGGGAAACATGGCTACACCTTC.

The CDR3 sequence is CATQRDILNTGELFF. The CDR3 DNA is TGCGCCACCCAACGGGATATCCTGAACACCGGGGAGCTGTTTTTT. The chain carries TRBV5-1 and TRBJ2-2; TRBD2 is a possible D gene (5 bases). V gave up 9 bases and J gave up 1 base, with 16 bases separating them. CDR1 is SGHRS, CDR2 YFSETQ, per germline. This CDR3 region has 15 residues.

This clone turned up a few times. The genes are TRBV28 and TRBJ2-1; 10 bases align to TRBD2. The trim removed 6 bases at V and 7 bases at J, leaving 3 bases unmatched. Germline V gene data show CDR1 as MDHEN and CDR2 as SYDVKM. The CDR3 is 13 residues long. DNA for the CDR3: TGTGCCAGCAGCCCGGGACTAGCGAATGAGCAGTTCTTC. Its protein is CASSPGLANEQFF. Together with reference TRBV28 and TRBJ2-1, the CDR3 gives the full variable domain: DVKVTQSSRYLVKRTGEKVFLECVQDMDHENMFWYRQDPGLGLRLIYFSYDVKMKEKGDIPEGYSVSREKKERFSLILESASTNQTSMYLCASSPGLANEQFFGPGTRLTVL.

V usage is TRBV7-2 and J usage is TRBJ1-5, with TRBD1 matching 7 bases. After removal of 1 base from V and 5 bases from J, the junction contained 2 bases not matched to a gene. The CDR3 totals 14 residues. In germline, CDR1 is SGHTA, CDR2 FQGNSA. CDR3 bases: TGTGCCAGCAGCTTAGGACAGGGTTATCAGCCCCAGCATTTT. Translated: CASSLGQGYQPQHF.

The gene calls are TRBV30 and TRBJ1-2, with TRBD1 matching 7 bases. Germline trimming cut 5 bases from V and 5 bases from J; bases unmatched to any gene: 8. The CDR3 length is 13 residues. The V gene's germline CDR1 is GTSNPN and CDR2 SVGIG (reference sequence). The CDR3 reads CAWGGQTRYGYTF. The CDR3 DNA reads TGTGCCTGGGGGGGACAGACGAGATATGGCTACACCTTC.

This chain links TRBV30 with TRBJ1-5, with no clear D. CDR1 GTSNPN and CDR2 SVGIG come from the germline V gene (reference sequence). The CDR3 has 13 residues. Between the trimmed V and J ends, which lost 0 bases and 9 bases, there was a span of 12 bases. This CDR3 reads CAWSVATGWPQHF. The CDR3 DNA follows: TGTGCCTGGAGTGTGGCGACCGGGTGGCCCCAGCATTTT. Based on the CDR3 plus reference TRBV30 and TRBJ1-5, the full variable domain is SQTIHQWPATLVQPVGSPLSLECTVEGTSNPNLYWYRQAAGRGLQLLFYSVGIGQISSEVPQNLSASRPQDRQFILSSKKLLLSDSGFYLCAWSVATGWPQHFGDGTRLSIL.

The chain couples TRBV4-3 to TRBJ2-1; 11 bases agree with TRBD2. Germline CDR1 is LGHNA and CDR2 is YSLEER. This CDR3 comprises 17 residues. Trimming took 1 base from V and 5 from J; bases not matched to a gene: 7. The CDR3: CASSQGLVAGGNNEQFF. Here the CDR3 DNA reads TGCGCCAGCAGCCAAGGGCTCGTAGCGGGAGGGAACAATGAGCAGTTCTTC.

The chain links TRBV2 to TRBJ2-7; 7 nucleotides line up with TRBD2. In germline, CDR1 is SNHLY, CDR2 FYNNEI. This CDR3 has 13 amino acids. V shed 7 bases and J 2 bases; nucleotides not matched to a gene: 5. The CDR3 reads CASNREETYEQYF. The CDR3 bases are TGTGCCAGCAACCGGGAGGAGACCTACGAGCAGTACTTC.

The rearrangement joins TRBV27 to TRBJ2-1, with TRBD2 matching over 10 bases. The CDR3 extends over 16 amino acids. V dropped 5 bases and J dropped 0; count of bases not matched to a gene: 4. Germline V gene lookup returns CDR1 MNHEY and CDR2 SMNVEV (reference sequence). The CDR3 is CASSRRTSGSYNEQFF. As DNA, the CDR3 is TGTGCCAGCAGTCGTCGGACTAGCGGCTCCTACAATGAGCAGTTCTTC.

V gene TRBV30 combines with J gene TRBJ2-2; no definite D call. V was shortened by 5 bases and J by 0 bases, with 16 bases between the two germline ends. The CDR3 runs 16 residues. CDR1 is GTSNPN and CDR2 is SVGIG in the germline V gene (reference sequence). CDR3 sequence reads: CAWGRGRGTNTGELFF. CDR3 sequence (DNA): TGTGCCTGGGGAAGAGGCAGAGGTACGAACACCGGGGAGCTGTTTTTT.

In this sample, this clone turned up a few times. This chain joins TRBV7-3 and TRBJ2-2, with D perhaps matching TRBD2 (5 bases). This CDR3 region has 15 residues. Trimming left V 0 bases short and J 1 base short, with 6 bases between. Germline lookup yields CDR1 SGHTA and CDR2 FQGTGA. The CDR3 nucleotides read TGTGCCAGCAGCTTAACTGCGGGGAACACCGGGGAGCTGTTTTTT. Its protein product is CASSLTAGNTGELFF.

The chain is built from TRBV27 and TRBJ2-2; 13 bases line up with TRBD2. Germline CDR1 MNHEY, CDR2 SMNVEV (reference sequence). This CDR3 region has 16 residues. Germline trimming cut 3 bases from V and 8 bases from J; bases unmatched to any gene: 6. CDR3 in amino acids: CASSLPTSGGSGELFF. The CDR3 DNA follows: TGTGCCAGCAGTTTGCCGACTAGCGGGGGGTCGGGGGAGCTGTTTTTT.

The chain recombines TRBV4-2 with TRBJ2-1; D uncertain. The CDR3 spans 14 residues. V lost 0 bases and J lost 6, with 9 bases in between. Germline V CDR1 and CDR2: LGHNA, YNFKEQ. The DNA of the CDR3 is TGTGCCAGCAGCCAAGAAGGTCCTAGCAATGAGCAGTTCTTC. This gives the protein CASSQEGPSNEQFF.

The chain links TRBV28 to TRBJ2-7, with D possibly TRBD2 on 5 matching bases. Germline V CDR1 and CDR2: MDHEN, SYDVKM. The CDR3 is 14 amino acids. V was pared by 3 bases and J by 3 bases, with 12 bases between. The chain's CDR3 is CASSFLYTSYEQYF. Here the CDR3 DNA reads TGTGCCAGCAGTTTCCTGTACACTAGCTACGAGCAGTACTTC.

Only one count was recorded for this clone. Different DNA sequences within this sample yield the same CDR3. This chain joins TRBV28 and TRBJ1-5, with D perhaps matching TRBD1 (6 bases). This CDR3 is 14 amino acids long. Germline values: CDR1 MDHEN, CDR2 SYDVKM. Trimming removed 6 bases from V and 5 bases from J, with 14 bases in between. CDR3 region: CASSPGQGHQPQHF. CDR3 sequence (DNA): TGTGCCAGCAGCCCGGGGCAGGGGCATCAGCCCCAGCATTTT.